Below, 22 T cell receptor beta chains from the same sample are listed, as sequenced in a study of blood T cell repertoires in COVID-19. The assay was immunoSEQ multiplex PCR, and TCRdb's table has in-frame clones only and misses some. The sample includes about 270,000 clones, roughly 83% of them seen just once. Sequencing was performed on peripheral blood. The receptors shown here come from a woman aged 80 or older with COVID-19, enrolled during active disease.

The chain uses TRBV28 and TRBJ1-2; D not certain. The germline V gene encodes CDR1 MDHEN and CDR2 SYDVKM. The germline V and J ends were trimmed by 3 bases and 4 bases, with 12 bases remaining between them. CDR3 length: 14 amino acids. The CDR3 sequence is CASSLTRLSYGYTF. The CDR3 nucleotides are TGTGCCAGCAGTTTGACCAGACTGTCCTATGGCTACACCTTC.

This clone showed up just a few times. For the CDR3, the DNA is TGTGCCAGCAGTTTAATTTCCGGGGTTGACCCCCAGCATTTT. It yields the protein CASSLISGVDPQHF. The genes are TRBV28 and TRBJ1-5; D is unclear. V was trimmed by 2 bases and J by 10 bases, leaving 15 bases between them. The CDR3 runs 14 residues. The germline CDR1 and CDR2 sequences are MDHEN and SYDVKM.

The chain is built from TRBV19 and TRBJ2-1, with TRBD1 matching 8 bases. The germline V gene encodes CDR1 LNHDA and CDR2 SQIVND (reference sequence). The ends lost 6 bases at V and 9 bases at J; junction bases unmatched: 7. The CDR3 runs 13 residues. The CDR3 protein is CASREQGDPEQFF. CDR3 nucleotides: TGTGCCAGTAGAGAACAGGGGGATCCTGAGCAGTTCTTC.

A few counts support this clone. V is TRBV28 and J is TRBJ2-2; D is perhaps TRBD1 (6 bases). The CDR3 runs 13 residues. Germline loops: CDR1 MDHEN, CDR2 SYDVKM. V lost 8 bases and J 3 bases, leaving 10 bases between the germline ends. The CDR3 coding sequence is TGTGCCAGCCGGACAGAATACACCGGGGAGCTGTTTTTT. It yields the protein CASRTEYTGELFF. The entire variable domain, with the rest obtained from reference TRBV28 and TRBJ2-2, is as follows: DVKVTQSSRYLVKRTGEKVFLECVQDMDHENMFWYRQDPGLGLRLIYFSYDVKMKEKGDIPEGYSVSREKKERFSLILESASTNQTSMYLCASRTEYTGELFFGEGSRLTVL.

In regard to this clone: This CDR3 is also generated by other DNA sequences in the sample. V is TRBV28 and J is TRBJ1-2; D perhaps matches TRBD1 (6 bases). CDR1 MDHEN and CDR2 SYDVKM come from the germline V gene. Trimming removed 6 bases from V and 0 bases from J, with 8 bases in between. This CDR3 is built from 13 residues. The CDR3 reads CASSSGANYGYTF. CDR3 DNA: TGTGCCAGCAGCTCAGGGGCTAACTATGGCTACACCTTC.

The gene calls are TRBV15 and TRBJ1-3, with 7 bases fitting TRBD1. CDR1 LNHNV and CDR2 YYDKDF come from the germline V gene (reference sequence). The length of the CDR3 is 20 residues. V trimming: 2 bases; J trimming: 0 bases; junction bases outside the gene matches: 16. CDR3 residues: CATSRSDVKGQHRSGNTIYF. CDR3 nucleotides: TGTGCCACCAGCAGATCCGACGTAAAGGGACAGCACCGCTCTGGAAACACCATATATTTT.

The CDR3 DNA is TGTGCCTGGAGTCCTTCAGGGGGTAATTCACCCCTCCACTTT. It is translated as CAWSPSGGNSPLHF. The chain uses TRBV30 and TRBJ1-6; TRBD1 aligns across 7 bases. Germline CDR1 reads GTSNPN; CDR2 reads SVGIG (reference sequence). The CDR3 has 14 amino acids. V was clipped by 2 bases and J by 6 bases; unmatched bases: 4.

The V and J genes are TRBV5-1 and TRBJ1-6; 9 nucleotides line up with TRBD1. The CDR3 extends over 12 amino acids. J gave up 14 bases and V 2 bases, and 2 bases lay outside the gene matches. CDR1 SGHRS and CDR2 YFSETQ come from the germline V gene. CDR3 region: CASSLDRGSLHF. In DNA, the CDR3 is TGCGCCAGCAGCTTAGACAGGGGGTCCCTCCACTTT.

J is TRBJ1-2 and V is TRBV19, with a tentative D call TRBD1 (6 bases). CDR3 length: 18 residues. In germline, CDR1 is LNHDA, CDR2 SQIVND (reference sequence). The ends were cut back, 5 bases at V and 3 bases at J, with 25 bases in the middle. In DNA form, the CDR3 reads TGTGCCAGTAGTCCTAGCCTCAGACGGGGGGCGGAGGACTATGGCTACACCTTC. Its translation: CASSPSLRRGAEDYGYTF.

V usage is TRBV6-6 and J usage is TRBJ2-4, with D possibly TRBD2 on 6 matching bases. The ends were cut back, 5 bases at V and 4 bases at J, with 21 bases in the middle. The CDR3 runs 17 residues. Germline lookup yields CDR1 MNHNY and CDR2 SVGAGI (reference sequence). For the CDR3, the DNA is TGTGCCAGCAGTCCTCGACCGGACGACCGGGGGAAAAACATTCAGTACTTC. It yields the protein CASSPRPDDRGKNIQYF.

The V and J genes are TRBV12-3 or TRBV12-4 and TRBJ1-5, with D maybe TRBD1 (6 bases). Deletions cut 1 base from V and 7 bases from J, with 8 bases between. This CDR3 has 13 residues. CDR3 sequence reads: CASSLGGRQPQHF. The CDR3 DNA follows: TGTGCCAGCAGTTTAGGGGGGCGACAGCCCCAGCATTTT.

The J gene is TRBJ1-3, the V gene TRBV5-1; D perhaps matches TRBD1 (5 bases). The CDR3 runs to 15 residues. Germline V gene data show CDR1 as SGHRS and CDR2 as YFSETQ. V lost 0 bases and J lost 4, with 11 bases in between. CDR3 DNA: TGCGCCAGCAGCTTGGTAGGGGTGTCCGGAAACACCATATATTTT. It is translated as CASSLVGVSGNTIYF.

The V gene is TRBV5-4, the J gene TRBJ2-1; TRBD2 matches at 11 bases. The CDR3 has 14 residues. CDR1 is SGHNT and CDR2 is YYREEE in the germline V gene (reference sequence). Germline trimming cut 7 bases from V and 10 bases from J; bases unmatched to any gene: 10. CDR3 region: CASFSGGAHFEQFF. The CDR3 region has the DNA TGTGCCAGCTTTAGCGGGGGGGCCCATTTCGAGCAGTTCTTC.

The rearrangement links TRBV6-5 to TRBJ1-2, with 11 bases fitting TRBD1. V dropped 6 bases and J dropped 11; count of bases not matched to a gene: 11. This CDR3 region has 14 residues. Germline CDR1 MNHEY, CDR2 SVGAGI. CDR3 sequence (DNA): TGTGCCAGCAGGGAGGCGGGACAGGGGGTGAGGTACACCTTC. This codes for CASREAGQGVRYTF.

The gene calls are TRBV19 and TRBJ1-2, with D possibly TRBD1 on 6 matching bases. This CDR3 is built from 14 residues. V gave up 5 bases and J gave up 6 bases, with 16 bases separating them. Germline assignment: CDR1 LNHDA and CDR2 SQIVND (reference sequence). The CDR3 region is CASSQKGTTDGYTF. CDR3 nucleotides: TGTGCCAGTAGTCAGAAAGGGACAACGGATGGCTACACCTTC.

V and J are TRBV18 and TRBJ1-5; 9 bases are a match to TRBD1. Germline CDR1 and CDR2: KGHSH and LQKENI. The trim removed 5 bases at V and 6 bases at J, leaving 5 bases unmatched. The CDR3 covers 14 residues. The DNA for the CDR3 is TGTGCCAGCTCAGGGGACAGGGCAGTTCAGCCCCAGCATTTT. Encoded protein: CASSGDRAVQPQHF.

Only one count was recorded for this clone. This chain connects TRBV29-1 to TRBJ2-2, with 10 positions matching TRBD1. CDR1 is SQVTM and CDR2 is ANQGSEA in the germline V gene. The CDR3 spans 14 residues. V trimming: 7 bases; J trimming: 8 bases; junction bases outside the gene matches: 10. The CDR3 loop is CSGLRDRGGGELFF. In DNA, the CDR3 is TGCAGCGGCCTCCGGGACAGGGGAGGAGGGGAGCTGTTTTTT.

The rearrangement joins TRBV20-1 to TRBJ2-7; 7 bases map to TRBD1. After removal of 6 bases from V and 6 bases from J, the junction contained 5 bases not matched to a gene. This CDR3 has 11 residues. CDR1 and CDR2 (germline): DFQATT, SNEGSKA (reference sequence). The CDR3 DNA sequence: TGCAGTGCAAGACAGGGTCCCGAGCAGTACGTC. This sequence encodes CSARQGPEQYV.

The chain is built from TRBV5-1 and TRBJ1-4; 7 nucleotides agree with TRBD1. CDR3 length: 17 residues. Trimming cost V 2 bases and J 7 bases; bases outside gene matches: 14. CDR1 and CDR2 (germline): SGHRS, YFSETQ. This CDR3 reads CASSLGSRGKLGEKLFF. CDR3 nucleotides: TGCGCCAGCAGCTTAGGGTCCAGGGGGAAACTAGGTGAAAAACTGTTTTTT.

The chain recombines TRBV5-8 with TRBJ1-1, with D perhaps TRBD1 (5 bases). Trimming stripped 4 bases from V and 1 base from J, with 11 bases between. This CDR3 contains 14 residues. The germline CDR1 and CDR2 sequences are SGHTS and YDEGEE. CDR3 protein: CASSLGLSNTEAFF. The CDR3, as DNA: TGTGCCAGCAGCCTGGGACTCTCGAACACTGAAGCTTTCTTT.

The chain joins TRBV6-5 to TRBJ1-1; 7 nucleotides line up with TRBD1. The CDR3 is 15 amino acids. The V gene's germline CDR1 is MNHEY and CDR2 SVGAGI. The junction had 11 bases not matched to a gene; V was cut back by 7 bases and J by 3 bases. The CDR3 loop reads CASTRTRDRYTEAFF. In nucleotides, the CDR3 is TGTGCCAGCACCCGGACCCGGGACAGATACACTGAAGCTTTCTTT.

This chain joins TRBV5-1 and TRBJ2-5; D might be TRBD2 (7 bases). The CDR3 spans 14 residues. Trimming shortened V by 5 bases and J by 5 bases, and 16 bases separated the two germline ends. Germline CDR1 SGHRS, CDR2 YFSETQ. The DNA for the CDR3 is TGCGCCAGCAGAACGTCGGGGGGCCCGGAGACCCAGTACTTC. Protein sequence: CASRTSGGPETQYF.